The 23 T cell receptor beta chains listed next were all sequenced from one sample in a study of blood T cells in healthy people across ages. PCR was performed a second time for roughly 7 to 11 cycles using a sample-barcoded 5' primer and a J-beta primer mix. TCRdb reprocessed the 5' RACE reads with MiXCR, giving one entry per CDR3 protein. This sample has roughly 1.6 million distinct CDR3 sequences, with 30% to 35% found just once. The sample taken for sequencing was blood. These receptors all stem from a woman in her 30s in good health.

The V call is TRBV28, the J call TRBJ1-4; D perhaps matches TRBD1 (5 bases). The CDR3 runs to 12 residues. The V gene lost 10 bases and the J gene lost 8 bases, with 14 bases spanning the gap. Germline V gives CDR1 MDHEN, CDR2 SYDVKM. The chain's CDR3 is CAKLSGGEKLFF. CDR3 sequence (DNA): TGTGCCAAGTTGAGCGGGGGGGAAAAACTGTTTTTT.

This clonotype was picked up many times. The rearrangement uses TRBV7-2 and TRBJ2-7; D uncertain. This CDR3 region has 15 residues. From germline, CDR1 is SGHTA and CDR2 FQGNSA. V lost 5 bases and J 4 bases, leaving 18 bases between the germline ends. CDR3 bases: TGTGCCAGCAGCACCTCCCCCGGCAGCCTTTACGAGCAGTACTTC. This codes for CASSTSPGSLYEQYF.

V and J are TRBV30 and TRBJ2-1; D ambiguous. The CDR3 loop spans 12 amino acids. Germline values: CDR1 GTSNPN, CDR2 SVGIG (reference sequence). The V end lost 2 bases, the J end lost 6 bases, and 8 bases lay between the germline ends. The CDR3 DNA follows: TGTGCCTGGAGTATAGCATTCAATGAGCAGTTCTTC. It codes for CAWSIAFNEQFF.

The chain employs TRBV27 and TRBJ2-6, with D perhaps TRBD2 (7 bases). Trimming pared 7 bases from V and 6 bases from J, leaving 13 bases between. CDR1 is MNHEY and CDR2 is SMNVEV in the germline V gene (reference sequence). The CDR3 is 14 amino acids. CDR3 in DNA: TGTGCCAGCATGTTCGGGGGGCTGGCCAACGTCCTGACTTTC. It translates to CASMFGGLANVLTF.

The chain uses TRBV5-1 and TRBJ2-1; D may correspond to TRBD1 or TRBD2 (5 bases each). Germline loops: CDR1 SGHRS, CDR2 YFSETQ. V was clipped by 0 bases and J by 6 bases, with 13 bases between them. The CDR3 totals 15 residues. The CDR3 region is CASSLEGAQGNEQFF. CDR3 coding DNA: TGCGCCAGCAGCTTGGAGGGAGCCCAGGGCAATGAGCAGTTCTTC.

In this sample, this clonotype turned up a few times. The chain is built from TRBV4-1 and TRBJ1-2, with 7 nucleotides matching TRBD1. Losses at the gene ends were 3 bases for V and 3 bases for J; bases not matched to a gene: 7. CDR3 length: 15 amino acids. Germline V gene data show CDR1 as MGHRA and CDR2 as YSYEKL. This CDR3 reads CASSQSPDRDYGYTF. Here the CDR3 DNA reads TGCGCCAGCAGCCAGAGCCCAGACAGGGACTATGGCTACACCTTC.

This sequence joins TRBV12-3 or TRBV12-4 and TRBJ2-7; 16 nucleotides line up with TRBD2. Trimming cost V 5 bases and J 2 bases; bases outside gene matches: 6. This CDR3 contains 17 residues. The CDR3 bases are TGTGCCAGCAGTGATGGGACTAGCGGGAGGGCCGCCTACGAGCAGTACTTC. This translates into CASSDGTSGRAAYEQYF.

Only a few counts were recorded for this clonotype. The chain is built from TRBV5-5 and TRBJ2-7; a weak D match, TRBD1 (5 bases). The V gene's germline CDR1 is SGHKS and CDR2 YYEKEE (reference sequence). The CDR3 sequence is 16 residues long. V was pared by 4 bases and J by 2 bases, with 19 bases between. CDR3 protein: CASSQPLPQGTYEQYF. Written as DNA, the CDR3 is TGTGCCAGCAGCCAGCCCCTCCCCCAGGGTACCTACGAGCAGTACTTC.

The genes are TRBV5-5 and TRBJ2-5, with D tentatively TRBD2 (7 bases). Germline V gene data show CDR1 as SGHKS and CDR2 as YYEKEE (reference sequence). Trimming removed 5 bases from V and 4 bases from J, with 18 bases in between. The CDR3 sequence is 15 residues long. The CDR3 nucleotides read TGTGCCAGCAGGTCGGGACTAACGGGGGCAGAGACCCAGTACTTC. It translates to CASRSGLTGAETQYF.

This clonotype has a handful of counts. The J gene is TRBJ2-7, the V gene TRBV7-2; tentatively, D is TRBD1 or TRBD2 (5 bases each). This CDR3 region has 16 residues. Trimming removed 2 bases from V and 7 bases from J, with 21 bases in between. Germline CDR1 SGHTA, CDR2 FQGNSA. The CDR3 is CASSLSGYRGVGEQYF. The CDR3, as DNA: TGTGCCAGCAGCTTAAGTGGGTATCGAGGGGTGGGGGAGCAGTACTTC.

This clonotype showed up many times. The gene calls are TRBV29-1 and TRBJ2-6; D remains ambiguous. The CDR3 runs 13 residues. Trimming left V 5 bases short and J 3 bases short, with 8 bases between. Germline V gene sequence: CDR1 SQVTM, CDR2 ANQGSEA. CDR3 region: CSVRDDGANVLTF. The CDR3 region has the DNA TGCAGCGTTCGTGATGATGGGGCCAACGTCCTGACTTTC.

This clonotype has only a few counts. V is TRBV5-1 and J is TRBJ2-1, with D maybe TRBD2 (6 bases). Trimming removed 0 bases from V and 5 bases from J, with 12 bases in between. CDR1 and CDR2 from the germline V gene are SGHRS and YFSETQ. This CDR3 has 15 residues. The CDR3: CASSLAGEGDNEQFF. The CDR3, as DNA: TGCGCCAGCAGCTTGGCGGGGGAAGGGGACAATGAGCAGTTCTTC. Full variable domain (remainder filled in from reference TRBV5-1 and TRBJ2-1): KAGVTQTPRYLIKTRGQQVTLSCSPISGHRSVSWYQQTPGQGLQFLFEYFSETQRNKGNFPGRFSGRQFSNSRSEMNVSTLELGDSALYLCASSLAGEGDNEQFFGPGTRLTVL.

The chain links TRBV7-3 to TRBJ2-2; D gene ambiguous. CDR1 is SGHTA and CDR2 is FQGTGA in the germline V gene. CDR3 length: 14 residues. V lost 4 bases, J lost 6 bases, and 12 bases lay in between. The CDR3 is CASSSPQDPGELFF. In nucleotides, the CDR3 is TGTGCCAGCAGCTCTCCACAAGACCCCGGGGAGCTGTTTTTT. Looking up the rest from reference TRBV7-3 and TRBJ2-2 gives the full variable domain: GAGVSQTPSNKVTEKGKYVELRCDPISGHTALYWYRQSLGQGPEFLIYFQGTGAADDSGLPNDRFFAVRPEGSVSTLKIQRTERGDSAVYLCASSSPQDPGELFFGEGSRLTVL.

This clonotype was observed a few times. This chain uses TRBV29-1 with TRBJ1-2, with 7 bases matching TRBD1. The CDR3 length is 13 residues. With V trimmed by 4 bases and J by 2 bases, 4 bases remained unmatched. Germline CDR1 and CDR2: SQVTM and ANQGSEA. The CDR3 nucleotides are TGCAGCGTTGGGGTGACAGGGAACTATGGCTACACCTTC. It is translated as CSVGVTGNYGYTF.

This chain's CDR3 is CASGQTGYNQPQHF. CDR3 DNA: TGTGCCAGCGGTCAGACAGGGTACAATCAGCCCCAGCATTTT. V is TRBV6-2 or TRBV6-3 and J is TRBJ1-5; 7 positions match TRBD1. Germline lookup yields CDR1 MNHEY and CDR2 SVGEGT. CDR3 length: 14 amino acids. After removal of 8 bases from V and 3 bases from J, the junction contained 7 bases not matched to a gene.

This clonotype was seen repeatedly, ten times or more. CDR3 DNA: TGTGCCAGCAGCTTACAGGGGGATACGCAGTATTTT. This translates into CASSLQGDTQYF. This chain connects TRBV7-9 to TRBJ2-3, with D perhaps TRBD1 (6 bases). From germline, CDR1 is SEHNR and CDR2 FQNEAQ (reference sequence). This CDR3 contains 12 residues. Trimming removed 2 bases at V and 6 bases at J, with 6 bases between. The full variable domain, with the rest looked up from reference TRBV7-9 and TRBJ2-3, is DTGVSQNPRHKITKRGQNVTFRCDPISEHNRLYWYRQTLGQGPEFLTYFQNEAQLEKSRLLSDRFSAERPKGSFSTLEIQRTEQGDSAMYLCASSLQGDTQYFGPGTRLTVL.

This chain joins TRBV20-1 and TRBJ2-3; a possible D gene is TRBD2 (5 bases). Germline CDR1 DFQATT, CDR2 SNEGSKA (reference sequence). CDR3 length: 15 residues. V shed 6 bases and J shed 2 bases, with 18 bases lying between them. CDR3 sequence (DNA): TGCAGTGCAAGGAGGTTTAACACCTTCACAGATACGCAGTATTTT. Translating gives CSARRFNTFTDTQYF.

This clonotype was detected only a few times. The chain uses TRBV4-1 and TRBJ1-4; possible D gene TRBD1, 6 bases. The germline V and J ends were trimmed by 0 bases and 10 bases, with 15 bases remaining between them. Germline values: CDR1 MGHRA, CDR2 YSYEKL. There are 15 residues in the CDR3. Here the CDR3 DNA reads TGCGCCAGCAGCCAAGAGGACAGCCCTTTTGGAAAACTGTTTTTT. Encoded protein: CASSQEDSPFGKLFF.

This clonotype came up a few times. The genes are TRBV20-1 and TRBJ2-7, with 7 bases lining up with TRBD1. The germline V gene has CDR1 DFQATT and CDR2 SNEGSKA (reference sequence). The ends lost 5 bases at V and 0 bases at J; junction bases unmatched: 13. The CDR3 loop spans 16 amino acids. The CDR3: CSAYGQESRSSYEQYF. The CDR3 nucleotides are TGCAGTGCTTACGGACAGGAGTCTAGGAGCTCCTACGAGCAGTACTTC.

The chain recombines TRBV5-5 with TRBJ2-5; D may be TRBD1 or TRBD2 (7 bases each). This CDR3 region has 15 residues. Per the germline V gene, CDR1 is SGHKS and CDR2 is YYEKEE (reference sequence). V was pared by 5 bases and J by 5 bases, with 19 bases between. The CDR3, as DNA: TGTGCCAGCAGGACCAGGGGGGGGATTGGGGAGACCCAGTACTTC. This encodes CASRTRGGIGETQYF.

CDR3 in amino acids: CSAIGFNRVTAGQETQYF. The CDR3 DNA sequence: TGCAGTGCTATCGGTTTCAATAGGGTAACAGCGGGTCAAGAGACCCAGTACTTC. The gene calls are TRBV20-1 and TRBJ2-5; D might be TRBD2 (6 bases). This CDR3 is 18 amino acids long. The ends were cut back, 4 bases at V and 2 bases at J, with 26 bases in the middle. Germline V gene data show CDR1 as DFQATT and CDR2 as SNEGSKA (reference sequence).

This clonotype was seen a handful of times. The V call is TRBV6-6, the J call TRBJ1-6; TRBD1 matches at 7 bases. The trim removed 6 bases at V and 4 bases at J, leaving 9 bases unmatched. The CDR3 is made up of 16 amino acids. From germline, CDR1 is MNHNY and CDR2 SVGAGI (reference sequence). The CDR3 is CASRVTGSLYNSPLHF. The DNA for the CDR3 is TGTGCCAGCAGAGTGACAGGGTCTCTGTATAATTCACCCCTCCACTTT.

CDR3 nucleotide sequence: TGTGCCAGCAGTGGCGGACATCGACAGATCTCTGAAGCTTTCTTT. It codes for CASSGGHRQISEAFF. V gene TRBV5-6 combines with J gene TRBJ1-1; D may be TRBD1 (5 bases). Trimming cost V 5 bases and J 6 bases, with 20 bases left between them. The germline CDR1 and CDR2 sequences are SGHDT and YYEEEE. CDR3 length: 15 amino acids.